This T cell receptor (beta chain) stems from a study of T cell changes during pregnancy in multiple sclerosis. Produced via immunoSEQ multiplex PCR; TCRdb's table is partial and in-frame only. This sample has about 22,000 clones; around 85% occur once, and the top ten carry less than 8.5%. This clonotype was sampled from a female donor with multiple sclerosis, enrolled in a pregnancy study. The specimen comprised CD8+ T cells from peripheral blood mononuclear cells, sampled before pregnancy.

CDR3 sequence (DNA): TGTGCCATCAGTCTGAGACCGACAGGGTCACCACTAAGTAACACCGGGGAGCTGTTTTTT. Its translation: CAISLRPTGSPLSNTGELFF. The chain carries TRBV10-3 and TRBJ2-2, with TRBD1 matching 7 bases. The junction had 20 bases not matched to a gene; V was cut back by 5 bases and J by 2 bases. Germline lookup yields CDR1 ENHRY and CDR2 SYGVKD. This CDR3 spans 20 amino acids.